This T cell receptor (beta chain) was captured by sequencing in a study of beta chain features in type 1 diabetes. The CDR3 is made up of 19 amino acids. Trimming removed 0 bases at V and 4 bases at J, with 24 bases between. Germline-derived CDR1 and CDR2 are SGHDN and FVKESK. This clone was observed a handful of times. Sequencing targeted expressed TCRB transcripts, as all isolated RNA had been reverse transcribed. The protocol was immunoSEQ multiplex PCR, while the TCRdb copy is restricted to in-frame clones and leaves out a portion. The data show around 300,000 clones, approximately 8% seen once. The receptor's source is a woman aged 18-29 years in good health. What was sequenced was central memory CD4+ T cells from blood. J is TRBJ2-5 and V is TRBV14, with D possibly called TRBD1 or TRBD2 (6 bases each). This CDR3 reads CASSQDRVAGTRRGETQYF. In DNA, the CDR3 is TGTGCCAGCAGCCAAGATAGAGTGGCCGGGACAAGGAGGGGAGAGACCCAGTACTTC.